This TCR beta chain was documented in a study of blood T cell repertoires in COVID-19. Study information: Specimens from acute and convalescent COVID-19 originated in the United States, Italy and Spain. The cDNA or gDNA used as material had been derived from T cells, B-cell-depleted T cells, or PBMCs.

Original handling: Nucleated cell counts were estimated from reference gene primer amplification. Clones were read by immunoSEQ multiplex PCR, and TCRdb kept only the in-frame ones, dropping some. Clone size and the V and J calls come from that table; the DNA yielded D and trimming. The sample has 45,000 or so clones, about nine tenths seen once. V shed 1 base and J 0 bases; nucleotides not matched to a gene: 11. Germline values: CDR1 SGHDN, CDR2 FVKESK. There are 18 residues in the CDR3. The specimen sequenced was peripheral blood. The chain recombines TRBV14 with TRBJ1-1; TRBD1 agrees at 7 bases. The receptor comes from a human donor in a cohort sampled during active COVID-19. The CDR3 protein is CASSQVRATGALNTEAFF. CDR3 sequence (DNA): TGTGCCAGCAGCCAAGTCCGGGCTACAGGGGCCTTGAACACTGAAGCTTTCTTT.